There are a few counts of the clone carrying this T cell receptor beta chain. Its antigen is unidentified. Germline V gene data show CDR1 as LGHNA and CDR2 as YNFKEQ. V dropped 1 base and J dropped 8 bases, with 11 bases sitting between them. The CDR3 runs 13 residues. The data were taken from a study of beta chain features in type 1 diabetes. Since all of the isolated RNA was reverse transcribed, expressed TCRB transcripts were what got sequenced. Sequencing was performed with immunoSEQ multiplex PCR; in TCRdb, only in-frame clones are kept and a portion is missing. The top ten hold more than 0.1% of the sample, which has about 650,000 clones, under 15% seen once. Study-wide points: In all four CD4+ subsets, TCRB CDR3 length was significantly, moderately reduced in type 1 diabetes.

This chain uses TRBV4-2 with TRBJ1-2; maybe TRBD1 (6 bases). The sequencing sample was made of naive CD4+ T cells from blood. The TCR comes from a man aged 25-40 years with type 1 diabetes. In DNA, the CDR3 is TGTGCCAGCAGCCAAGTGGCAGGGGAAGGCTACACCTTC. Protein: CASSQVAGEGYTF.